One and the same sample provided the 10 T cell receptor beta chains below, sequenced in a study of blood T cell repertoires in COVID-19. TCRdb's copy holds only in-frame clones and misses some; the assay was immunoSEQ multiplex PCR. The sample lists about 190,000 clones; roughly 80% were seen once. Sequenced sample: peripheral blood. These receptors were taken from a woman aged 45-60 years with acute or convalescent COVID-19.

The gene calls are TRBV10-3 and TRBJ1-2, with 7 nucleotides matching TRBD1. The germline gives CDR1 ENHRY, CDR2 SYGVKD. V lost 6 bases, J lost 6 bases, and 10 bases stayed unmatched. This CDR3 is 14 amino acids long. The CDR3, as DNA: TGTGCCATCAGCTCCCGGGACAGTAGGGATGGCTACACCTTC. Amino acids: CAISSRDSRDGYTF.

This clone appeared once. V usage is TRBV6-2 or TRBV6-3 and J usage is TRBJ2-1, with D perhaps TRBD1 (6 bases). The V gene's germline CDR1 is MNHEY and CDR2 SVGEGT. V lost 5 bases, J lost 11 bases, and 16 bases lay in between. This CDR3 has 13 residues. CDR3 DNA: TGTGCCAGCAGTCCGGGACACCTGTTCCAGCAGTTCTTC. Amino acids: CASSPGHLFQQFF.

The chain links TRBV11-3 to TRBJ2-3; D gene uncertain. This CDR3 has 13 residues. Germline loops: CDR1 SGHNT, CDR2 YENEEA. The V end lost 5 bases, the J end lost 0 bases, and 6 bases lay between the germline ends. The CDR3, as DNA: TGTGCCAGCAGCCTTCCTAGCACAGATACGCAGTATTTT. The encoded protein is CASSLPSTDTQYF.

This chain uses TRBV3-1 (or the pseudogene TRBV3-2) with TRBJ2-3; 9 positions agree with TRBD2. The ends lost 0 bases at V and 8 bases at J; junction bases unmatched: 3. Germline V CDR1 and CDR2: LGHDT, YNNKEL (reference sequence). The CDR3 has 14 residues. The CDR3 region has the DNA TGTGCCAGCAGCCAAGATCCGACTAGCGGTACGCAGTATTTT. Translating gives CASSQDPTSGTQYF.

The CDR3 protein is CASSRTSGLSYEQYF. The CDR3 coding sequence is TGTGCCAGCAGCCGGACTAGCGGACTTTCCTACGAGCAGTACTTC. V gene TRBV7-9 combines with J gene TRBJ2-7, with 10 bases that match TRBD2. This CDR3 comprises 15 residues. CDR1 is SEHNR, CDR2 FQNEAQ, per germline (reference sequence). V gave up 5 bases and J gave up 1 base; unmatched junction bases: 5.

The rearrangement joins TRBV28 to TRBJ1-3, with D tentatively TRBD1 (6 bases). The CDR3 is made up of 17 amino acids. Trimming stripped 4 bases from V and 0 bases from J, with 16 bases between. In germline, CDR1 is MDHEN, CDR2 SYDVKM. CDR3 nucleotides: TGTGCCAGCAGTTGGCCCACGGACAGAGCCTCTGGAAACACCATATATTTT. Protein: CASSWPTDRASGNTIYF.

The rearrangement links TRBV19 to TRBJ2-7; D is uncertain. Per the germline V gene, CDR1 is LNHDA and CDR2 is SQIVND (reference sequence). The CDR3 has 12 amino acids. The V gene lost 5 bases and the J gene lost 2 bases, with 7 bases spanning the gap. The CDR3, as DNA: TGTGCCAGTAGTCCCGAGCCCTACGAGCAGTACTTC. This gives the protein CASSPEPYEQYF.

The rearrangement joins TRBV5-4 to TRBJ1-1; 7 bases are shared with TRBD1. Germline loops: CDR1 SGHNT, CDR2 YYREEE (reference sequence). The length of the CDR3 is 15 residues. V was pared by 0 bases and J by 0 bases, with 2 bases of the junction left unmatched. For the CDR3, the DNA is TGTGCCAGCAGCTTGGGGGGACAGATGAACACTGAAGCTTTCTTT. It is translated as CASSLGGQMNTEAFF.

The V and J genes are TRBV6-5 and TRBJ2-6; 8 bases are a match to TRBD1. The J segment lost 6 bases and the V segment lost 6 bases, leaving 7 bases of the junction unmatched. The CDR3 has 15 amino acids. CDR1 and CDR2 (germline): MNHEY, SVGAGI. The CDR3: CASRSGQGLANVLTF. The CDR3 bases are TGTGCCAGCAGATCCGGACAGGGCCTGGCCAACGTCCTGACTTTC.

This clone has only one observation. The CDR3 sequence: CASSSYPQGAEAFF. The CDR3 DNA sequence: TGTGCCAGCAGCTCTTATCCCCAGGGTGCTGAAGCTTTCTTT. The rearrangement joins TRBV5-4 to TRBJ1-1, with D possibly being TRBD1 (5 bases). This CDR3 contains 14 residues. The V and J ends lost 3 bases and 6 bases respectively, with 15 bases between them. Germline loops: CDR1 SGHNT, CDR2 YYREEE (reference sequence).